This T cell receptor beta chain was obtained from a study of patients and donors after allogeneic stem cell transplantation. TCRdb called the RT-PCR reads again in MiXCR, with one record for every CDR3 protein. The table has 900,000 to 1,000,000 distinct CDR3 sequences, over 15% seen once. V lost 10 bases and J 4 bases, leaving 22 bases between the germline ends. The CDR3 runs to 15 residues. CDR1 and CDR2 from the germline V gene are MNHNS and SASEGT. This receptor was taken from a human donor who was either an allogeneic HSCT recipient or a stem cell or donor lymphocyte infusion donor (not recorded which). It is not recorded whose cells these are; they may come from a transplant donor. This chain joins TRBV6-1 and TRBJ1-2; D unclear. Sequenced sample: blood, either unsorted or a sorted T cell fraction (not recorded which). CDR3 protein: CATAKLDTATYGYTF. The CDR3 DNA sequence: TGTGCCACCGCAAAACTTGACACAGCGACCTATGGCTACACCTTC.